The sequence of this T cell receptor (beta chain) was determined in a study of beta chain features in type 1 diabetes. Study-wide results and caveats: Researchers cautioned that cDNA sequencing could over-represent cells with high TCR expression. A potential PCR bias toward shorter templates would be equal in patient and control samples. Moderately but significantly shorter TCRB CDR3s were found in Type 1 diabetes patients in all four CD4+ subsets. The question of HLA type influencing TCRB rearrangement was one that remained unresolved here. More deletions and fewer insertions at VDJ junctions were found in patients with type 1 diabetes.

This clone was seen more than once but under ten times. As yet, its antigen is unknown. Sequenced material consisted of expressed TCRB transcripts (all of the isolated RNA was reverse transcribed). The assay was immunoSEQ multiplex PCR, and TCRdb's table has in-frame clones only and misses some. The sample lists 250,000 to 300,000 clones; around 24% were seen once. The germline V and J ends were trimmed by 0 bases and 7 bases, with 7 bases remaining between them. The CDR3 is made up of 13 amino acids. Per the germline V gene, CDR1 is LGHNA and CDR2 is YNFKEQ. The chain uses TRBV4-2 and TRBJ1-5; D unclear. The clonotype was recovered from a woman younger than 45 with type 1 diabetes. Sequencing input: naive CD4+ T cells from blood. CDR3 nucleotides: TGTGCCAGCAGCCAAGATTCCAGGCAGCCCCAGCATTTT. Amino acids: CASSQDSRQPQHF.